A single sample is the source of the 27 T cell receptor beta chains below, sequenced in a study of lymphopenia after photon versus proton radiotherapy. Sequencing was performed with immunoSEQ multiplex PCR; in TCRdb, only in-frame clones are kept and a portion is missing. Found here are around 20,000 clones, 80% to 90% of them singletons; the top ten hold around 3%. This specimen consisted of peripheral blood, obtained from a patient treated with photon-based radiotherapy. These receptors were collected from a woman aged 50 to 60 with pancreatic cancer.

This clone was counted only a few times. This chain joins TRBV10-3 and TRBJ2-7; tentative D call: TRBD2 (5 bases). V lost 8 bases, J lost 1 base, and 12 bases lay in between. Germline V CDR1 and CDR2: ENHRY, SYGVKD. The CDR3 contains 13 residues. The CDR3 sequence is CAIAETGSYEQYF. The DNA of the CDR3 is TGTGCCATCGCCGAGACGGGGTCCTACGAGCAGTACTTC.

V and J are TRBV11-2 and TRBJ1-5, with D possibly TRBD1 on 6 matching bases. The CDR3 is made up of 15 amino acids. Deletions cut 1 base from V and 4 bases from J, with 11 bases between. The germline gives CDR1 SGHAT, CDR2 FQNNGV. The CDR3 loop reads CASSLGGGRNQPQHF. In DNA form, the CDR3 reads TGTGCCAGCAGCTTAGGAGGGGGGAGGAATCAGCCCCAGCATTTT.

This chain uses TRBV19 with TRBJ2-3; a weak D match, TRBD1 (8 bases). Trimming took off 5 bases at V and 8 bases at J, with 29 bases between the two ends. The CDR3 is made up of 18 amino acids. CDR1 and CDR2 (germline): LNHDA, SQIVND (reference sequence). DNA for the CDR3: TGTGCCAGTAGTGTAGGGGAGTCCGACAGGGGACTAACTGGTACGCAGTATTTT. Amino acid sequence: CASSVGESDRGLTGTQYF. The full variable domain, rest sourced from reference TRBV19 and TRBJ2-3, is DGGITQSPKYLFRKEGQNVTLSCEQNLNHDAMYWYRQDPGQGLRLIYYSQIVNDFQKGDIAEGYSVSREKKESFPLTVTSAQKNPTAFYLCASSVGESDRGLTGTQYFGPGTRLTVL.

The J gene is TRBJ2-1, the V gene TRBV2, with D tentatively TRBD1 (6 bases). CDR1 is SNHLY and CDR2 is FYNNEI in the germline V gene. V lost 10 bases and J lost 0, with 13 bases in between. The CDR3 sequence is 14 residues long. The CDR3 region has the DNA TGTGCCACCAGGGGCGGGTACTCCTACAATGAGCAGTTCTTC. Residues: CATRGGYSYNEQFF. The whole variable domain, filled in from reference TRBV2 and TRBJ2-1, reads EPEVTQTPSHQVTQMGQEVILRCVPISNHLYFYWYRQILGQKVEFLVSFYNNEISEKSEIFDDQFSVERPDGSNFTLKIRSTKLEDSAMYFCATRGGYSYNEQFFGPGTRLTVL.

The V call is TRBV30, the J call TRBJ2-7; the match to TRBD2 covers 9 bases. The CDR3 covers 14 residues. The germline V gene encodes CDR1 GTSNPN and CDR2 SVGIG (reference sequence). V lost 0 bases to trimming and J lost 2 bases; unmatched junction nucleotides: 2. This CDR3 reads CAWSVSSGTYEQYF. For the CDR3, the DNA is TGTGCCTGGAGTGTATCTAGCGGGACCTACGAGCAGTACTTC.

This clone occurred once. This chain joins TRBV18 and TRBJ2-7; 12 bases map to TRBD2. The V gene end was trimmed by 6 bases and the J gene end by 5 bases; junction bases not matched to a gene: 8. The CDR3 extends over 15 amino acids. Germline V gene data show CDR1 as KGHSH and CDR2 as LQKENI. CDR3 nucleotides: TGTGCCAGCTCCCCAGGACTAGCGGGATTGAACGAGCAGTACTTC. It is translated as CASSPGLAGLNEQYF. Full variable domain (rest looked up from reference TRBV18 and TRBJ2-7): NAGVMQNPRHLVRRRGQEARLRCSPMKGHSHVYWYRQLPEEGLKFMVYLQKENIIDESGMPKERFSAEFPKEGPSILRIQQVVRGDSAAYFCASSPGLAGLNEQYFGPGTRLTVT.

This clone came up once. The chain links TRBV7-9 to TRBJ2-7; D ambiguous. There are 14 residues in the CDR3. The V and J ends lost 0 bases and 2 bases respectively, with 8 bases between them. From germline, CDR1 is SEHNR and CDR2 FQNEAQ (reference sequence). The CDR3, as DNA: TGTGCCAGCAGCTTAGCCTCCACTGCCTACGAGCAGTACTTC. This gives the protein CASSLASTAYEQYF.

This sequence joins TRBV19 and TRBJ2-3, with D perhaps given as TRBD1 or TRBD2 (6 bases each). The length of the CDR3 is 16 residues. V shed 7 bases and J shed 3 bases, with 20 bases lying between them. The germline gives CDR1 LNHDA, CDR2 SQIVND (reference sequence). Here the CDR3 reads CASTQSGGGMTDTQYF. CDR3 DNA sequence: TGTGCCAGTACTCAAAGTGGAGGGGGGATGACAGATACGCAGTATTTT.

The chain recombines TRBV7-8 with TRBJ2-7; 7 nucleotides align to TRBD1. V lost 0 bases to trimming and J lost 2 bases; unmatched junction nucleotides: 1. Germline assignment: CDR1 SGHVS and CDR2 FQNEAQ. This CDR3 has 14 amino acids. CDR3 protein: CASSLATGAYEQYF. CDR3 coding DNA: TGTGCCAGCAGCTTAGCCACAGGGGCCTACGAGCAGTACTTC.

The chain has TRBV5-1 and TRBJ1-3; 12 positions agree with TRBD1. This CDR3 is 18 amino acids long. V was clipped by 1 base and J by 2 bases; unmatched bases: 7. Germline V gene lookup returns CDR1 SGHRS and CDR2 YFSETQ. CDR3 protein: CASSLYGTGGSTGNTIYF. The CDR3 DNA is TGCGCCAGCAGCTTGTACGGGACAGGGGGCTCAACTGGAAACACCATATATTTT. The full variable domain, rest sourced from reference TRBV5-1 and TRBJ1-3, is KAGVTQTPRYLIKTRGQQVTLSCSPISGHRSVSWYQQTPGQGLQFLFEYFSETQRNKGNFPGRFSGRQFSNSRSEMNVSTLELGDSALYLCASSLYGTGGSTGNTIYFGEGSWLTVV.

This clone came up a few times. This rearrangement joins TRBV4-3 to TRBJ2-1; D may be TRBD2 (5 bases). Germline V lookup: CDR1 LGHNA, CDR2 YSLEER. Trimming removed 5 bases from V and 9 bases from J, with 8 bases in between. The CDR3 spans 11 residues. The CDR3 here is CASSSGSEQFF. The CDR3 nucleotides are TGCGCCAGCAGCTCGGGATCTGAGCAGTTCTTC.

The rearrangement links TRBV6-6 to TRBJ1-1; D not certain. This CDR3 has 12 amino acids. The ends were cut back, 7 bases at V and 5 bases at J, with 11 bases in the middle. Per the germline V gene, CDR1 is MNHNY and CDR2 is SVGAGI (reference sequence). The CDR3 protein is CASTNAETEAFF. As DNA, the CDR3 is TGTGCCAGCACCAACGCGGAAACTGAAGCTTTCTTT.

This clone was detected once. The chain couples TRBV7-2 to TRBJ2-5, with D possibly being TRBD2 (6 bases). CDR1 SGHTA and CDR2 FQGNSA come from the germline V gene. Trimming pared 5 bases from V and 5 bases from J, leaving 18 bases between. This CDR3 spans 15 amino acids. The CDR3 loop reads CASSPRVAVRETQYF. Here the CDR3 DNA reads TGTGCCAGCAGCCCCCGGGTAGCGGTGAGGGAGACCCAGTACTTC.

This clone is a singleton in its sample. The genes are TRBV19 and TRBJ2-6; 16 nucleotides match TRBD2. The V segment lost 4 bases and the J segment 3 bases; nucleotides outside the gene matches: 6. The CDR3 consists of 19 residues. Germline assignment: CDR1 LNHDA and CDR2 SQIVND (reference sequence). DNA of the CDR3: TGTGCCAGTAGTACGGGACTAGCGGGAGGGCAGGATGGGGCCAACGTCCTGACTTTC. This codes for CASSTGLAGGQDGANVLTF.

The rearrangement links TRBV19 to TRBJ2-7; no definite D call. The V end was cut by 1 base, the J end by 1 base, with 8 bases between. Germline V CDR1 and CDR2: LNHDA, SQIVND (reference sequence). The CDR3 is 14 residues long. The CDR3 sequence is CASSIGLESYEQYF. CDR3 nucleotide sequence: TGTGCCAGTAGTATAGGACTTGAATCCTACGAGCAGTACTTC.

The count of this clone is one. This rearrangement joins TRBV5-1 to TRBJ2-3; no reliable D call. The CDR3 has 15 residues. The V end lost 0 bases, the J end lost 5 bases, and 13 bases lay between the germline ends. Germline V gives CDR1 SGHRS, CDR2 YFSETQ. The CDR3: CASSLADGIVDTQYF. The CDR3 nucleotides are TGCGCCAGCAGCTTGGCCGATGGGATCGTAGATACGCAGTATTTT.

The rearrangement links TRBV19 to TRBJ1-4, with a weak D call TRBD1 (5 bases). Germline V CDR1 and CDR2: LNHDA, SQIVND (reference sequence). The CDR3 contains 14 residues. Deletions cut 4 bases from V and 6 bases from J, with 12 bases between. CDR3 sequence: CASSTGWADEKLFF. The CDR3 DNA follows: TGTGCCAGTAGTACAGGGTGGGCGGATGAAAAACTGTTTTTT. The entire variable domain, with the rest obtained from reference TRBV19 and TRBJ1-4, is as follows: DGGITQSPKYLFRKEGQNVTLSCEQNLNHDAMYWYRQDPGQGLRLIYYSQIVNDFQKGDIAEGYSVSREKKESFPLTVTSAQKNPTAFYLCASSTGWADEKLFFGSGTQLSVL.

The genes are TRBV2 and TRBJ1-5; D may be TRBD1 (6 bases). From germline, CDR1 is SNHLY and CDR2 FYNNEI. Trimming cost V 6 bases and J 7 bases, with 19 bases left between them. The CDR3 spans 15 residues. The CDR3 is CASSPARAGAQPQHF. The DNA for the CDR3 is TGTGCCAGCAGCCCCGCCAGGGCAGGGGCGCAGCCCCAGCATTTT.

The sample holds a few counts of this clone. The J gene is TRBJ1-1, the V gene TRBV11-3; the match to TRBD1 covers 7 bases. The CDR3 has 13 residues. Trimming at V came to 5 bases and at J to 6 bases, leaving 6 bases not matched to a gene. In germline, CDR1 is SGHNT, CDR2 YENEEA. The CDR3 nucleotides are TGTGCCAGCAGCCTAGGGGGCGGGGCTGAAGCTTTCTTT. It specifies CASSLGGGAEAFF.

The V and J genes are TRBV27 and TRBJ2-1; a possible D gene is TRBD2 (7 bases). Germline lookup yields CDR1 MNHEY and CDR2 SMNVEV (reference sequence). V gave up 2 bases and J gave up 10 bases, with 15 bases separating them. The CDR3 is 14 residues long. DNA of the CDR3: TGTGCCAGCAGTTTAAGGGGGGGTGGCCTAGAGCAGTTCTTC. It codes for CASSLRGGGLEQFF.

This clone was detected only once. The rearrangement links TRBV9 to TRBJ2-1; 13 bases align to TRBD2. Germline CDR1 and CDR2: SGDLS and YYNGEE. This CDR3 contains 15 residues. V was pared by 4 bases and J by 6 bases, with 4 bases of the junction left unmatched. CDR3 region: CASSPWTSGSNEQFF. CDR3 DNA: TGTGCCAGCAGCCCCTGGACTAGCGGGAGCAATGAGCAGTTCTTC.

The rearrangement uses TRBV20-1 and TRBJ2-7; TRBD2 aligns across 8 bases. The length of the CDR3 is 11 residues. Germline lookup yields CDR1 DFQATT and CDR2 SNEGSKA (reference sequence). This chain's CDR3 is CRAGGGNEQYF. In DNA form, the CDR3 reads TGCAGGGCGGGAGGAGGCAACGAGCAGTACTTC.

V gene TRBV5-4 combines with J gene TRBJ2-1; D is undetermined. V was clipped by 5 bases and J by 4 bases, with 7 bases between them. Germline lookup yields CDR1 SGHNT and CDR2 YYREEE (reference sequence). The CDR3 is made up of 12 amino acids. CDR3 nucleotide sequence: TGTGCCAGCAGAACAGAATACAATGAGCAGTTCTTC. Encoded protein: CASRTEYNEQFF. Using reference TRBV5-4 and TRBJ2-1 for the parts outside the CDR3, the full variable domain is ETGVTQSPTHLIKTRGQQVTLRCSSQSGHNTVSWYQQALGQGPQFIFQYYREEENGRGNFPPRFSGLQFPNYSSELNVNALELDDSALYLCASRTEYNEQFFGPGTRLTVL.

The chain combines TRBV27 with TRBJ1-1; 9 bases match TRBD1. V lost 0 bases to trimming and J lost 0 bases; unmatched junction nucleotides: 8. The CDR3 runs to 18 residues. In germline, CDR1 is MNHEY, CDR2 SMNVEV (reference sequence). This chain's CDR3 is CASSLSTGTGLMNTEAFF. The CDR3 nucleotides read TGTGCCAGCAGTTTATCCACCGGGACAGGGCTAATGAACACTGAAGCTTTCTTT.

This chain joins TRBV11-2 and TRBJ2-1; D may match TRBD1 or TRBD2 (5 bases each). Germline CDR1 is SGHAT and CDR2 is FQNNGV. The CDR3 spans 15 residues. Trimming took off 5 bases at V and 4 bases at J, with 15 bases between the two ends. The CDR3 DNA is TGTGCCAGCAGCCAACAAGATGGGGGATACAATGAGCAGTTCTTC. This gives the protein CASSQQDGGYNEQFF.

The rearrangement links TRBV30 to TRBJ1-4; 9 nucleotides line up with TRBD1. After removal of 3 bases from V and 5 bases from J, the junction contained 7 bases not matched to a gene. Germline V gives CDR1 GTSNPN, CDR2 SVGIG (reference sequence). This CDR3 spans 15 amino acids. In nucleotides, the CDR3 is TGTGCCTGGAGCCCAGGGACAGGGCGGAATGAAAAACTGTTTTTT. Translated, it gives CAWSPGTGRNEKLFF.

Here the CDR3 reads CASSLVTSGKWNSYEQYF. CDR3 in DNA: TGTGCCAGCAGCTTGGTGACTAGCGGGAAGTGGAATTCCTACGAGCAGTACTTC. The chain uses TRBV5-6 and TRBJ2-7, with TRBD2 matching over 11 bases. The germline gives CDR1 SGHDT, CDR2 YYEEEE. The trim removed 0 bases at V and 1 base at J, leaving 9 bases unmatched. The CDR3 is 18 residues long.